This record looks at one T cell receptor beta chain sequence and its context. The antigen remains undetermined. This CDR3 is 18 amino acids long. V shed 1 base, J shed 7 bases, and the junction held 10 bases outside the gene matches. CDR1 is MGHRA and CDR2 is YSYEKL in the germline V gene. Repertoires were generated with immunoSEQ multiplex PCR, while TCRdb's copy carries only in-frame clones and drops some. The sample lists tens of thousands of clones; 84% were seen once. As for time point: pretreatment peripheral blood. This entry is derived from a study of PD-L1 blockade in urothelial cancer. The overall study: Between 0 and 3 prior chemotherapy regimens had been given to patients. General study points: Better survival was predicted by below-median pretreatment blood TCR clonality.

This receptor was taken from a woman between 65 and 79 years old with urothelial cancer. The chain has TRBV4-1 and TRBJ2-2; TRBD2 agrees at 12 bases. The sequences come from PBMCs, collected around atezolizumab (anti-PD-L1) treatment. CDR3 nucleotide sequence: TGCGCCAGCAGCCAAGGACTAGCGGGAGCCATGGGTGGCGGGGAGCTGTTTTTT. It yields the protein CASSQGLAGAMGGGELFF.